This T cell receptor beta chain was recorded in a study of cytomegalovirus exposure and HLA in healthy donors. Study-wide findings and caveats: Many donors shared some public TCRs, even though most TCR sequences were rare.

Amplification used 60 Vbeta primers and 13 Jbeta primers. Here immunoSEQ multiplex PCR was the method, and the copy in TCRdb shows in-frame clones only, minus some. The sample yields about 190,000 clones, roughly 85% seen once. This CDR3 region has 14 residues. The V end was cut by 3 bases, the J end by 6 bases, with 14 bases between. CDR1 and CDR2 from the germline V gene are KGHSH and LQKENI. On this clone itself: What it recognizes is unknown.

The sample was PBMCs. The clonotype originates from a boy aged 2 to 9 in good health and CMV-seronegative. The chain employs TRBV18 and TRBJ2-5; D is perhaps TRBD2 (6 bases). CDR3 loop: CASSPGTGAKTQYF. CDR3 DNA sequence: TGTGCCAGCTCACCCGGGACGGGAGCAAAGACCCAGTACTTC.